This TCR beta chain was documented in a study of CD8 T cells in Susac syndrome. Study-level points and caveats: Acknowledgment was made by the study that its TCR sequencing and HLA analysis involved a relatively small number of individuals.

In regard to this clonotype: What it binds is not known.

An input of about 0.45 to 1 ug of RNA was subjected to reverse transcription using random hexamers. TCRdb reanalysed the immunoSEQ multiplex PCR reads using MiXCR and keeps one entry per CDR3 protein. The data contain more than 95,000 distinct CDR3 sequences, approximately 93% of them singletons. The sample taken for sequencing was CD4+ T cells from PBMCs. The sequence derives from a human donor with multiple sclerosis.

CDR3 DNA sequence: TGTGCCAGCAGTAACACGGATCCCTTCACCTATAATTCACCCCTCCACTTT. Protein product: CASSNTDPFTYNSPLHF. The rearrangement links TRBV3-1 to TRBJ1-6, with D hard to call. The CDR3 has 17 residues. Germline V gene sequence: CDR1 LGHDT, CDR2 YNNKEL (reference sequence). Trimming took 6 bases from V and 2 from J, leaving 17 bases between them.